These 19 T cell receptor beta chains originate from one sample sequenced in a study of blood T cells in healthy people across ages. Together with a sample-barcoded 5' primer, a J-beta primer mix was included in a second PCR lasting about 7 to 12 cycles. TCRdb reprocessed the 5' RACE reads with MiXCR, giving one entry per CDR3 protein. The sample comprises some 1.4 million distinct CDR3 sequences, around 42% of which are singletons, and roughly 7.9% rests with the top ten. Sequenced sample: blood. These TCRs come from a woman between 18 and 29 years old in good health.

This clonotype occurred a few times. The rearrangement joins TRBV7-2 to TRBJ1-1, with D possibly matching TRBD1 (6 bases). Trimming removed 4 bases at V and 5 bases at J, with 17 bases between. Germline V lookup: CDR1 SGHTA, CDR2 FQGNSA. The CDR3 spans 15 residues. CDR3 protein: CASSWLGQSSTEAFF. The DNA of the CDR3 is TGTGCCAGCAGCTGGCTTGGACAGTCCTCTACTGAAGCTTTCTTT.

This clonotype has a handful of counts. V gene TRBV4-1 combines with J gene TRBJ2-1, with 7 positions matching TRBD1. Trimming removed 1 base from V and 4 bases from J; junction bases left unmatched: 7. Germline values: CDR1 MGHRA, CDR2 YSYEKL. This CDR3 has 16 residues. The CDR3 nucleotides are TGCGCCAGCAGCCAAGTTTCCGGGACAGATTACAATGAGCAGTTCTTC. Residues: CASSQVSGTDYNEQFF.

This clonotype was seen a handful of times. V gene TRBV7-8 combines with J gene TRBJ1-2, with TRBD1 matching over 11 bases. CDR1 SGHVS and CDR2 FQNEAQ come from the germline V gene. The CDR3 spans 16 residues. V lost 5 bases and J lost 5; bases outside the gene matches: 10. CDR3 nucleotide sequence: TGTGCCAGCAGCAAGGGACAGGGGGGTGTGCATTATGGCTACACCTTC. Translated: CASSKGQGGVHYGYTF.

The V call is TRBV11-1, the J call TRBJ1-4, with D perhaps matching TRBD1 (5 bases). The CDR3 is made up of 15 amino acids. V lost 4 bases to trimming and J lost 11 bases, with 20 bases between them. CDR1 is SGHAT, CDR2 FQDESV, per germline (reference sequence). Written as DNA, the CDR3 is TGTGCCAGCAGCTACAGGAGCGCCTCAATAGGGAAACTGTTTTTT. Its translation is CASSYRSASIGKLFF.

The chain joins TRBV7-3 to TRBJ1-1, with D possibly matching TRBD1 (6 bases). The CDR3 consists of 14 residues. Trimming pared 5 bases from V and 5 bases from J, leaving 15 bases between. Germline CDR1 reads SGHTA; CDR2 reads FQGTGA. The CDR3 DNA follows: TGTGCCAGCAGCCCCCTCGGGGGGCGAACTGAAGCTTTCTTT. The encoded protein is CASSPLGGRTEAFF.

The V and J genes are TRBV2 and TRBJ2-7; 11 bases are shared with TRBD2. Germline assignment: CDR1 SNHLY and CDR2 FYNNEI. The CDR3 totals 17 residues. Trimming took 4 bases from V and 0 from J; bases not matched to a gene: 8. The CDR3: CASSVRLAGGTSYEQYF. CDR3 bases: TGTGCCAGCAGTGTCCGGCTAGCGGGAGGCACCTCCTACGAGCAGTACTTC.

The chain is built from TRBV20-1 and TRBJ2-3, with D possibly TRBD2 on 6 matching bases. The V end was cut by 1 base, the J end by 5 bases, with 13 bases between. Germline-derived CDR1 and CDR2 are DFQATT and SNEGSKA (reference sequence). The CDR3 contains 14 residues. The CDR3 here is CSARAGGAGDTQYF. The CDR3 region has the DNA TGCAGTGCTAGAGCGGGCGGGGCCGGAGATACGCAGTATTTT.

A remark on this clonotype: This CDR3 fails to terminate in the conserved phenylalanine or tryptophan, so it likely reflects a read error. This chain uses TRBV5-1 with TRBJ1-2, with D unresolved. V was clipped by 0 bases and J by 4 bases, with 7 bases between them. This CDR3 spans 13 amino acids. The V gene's germline CDR1 is SGHRS and CDR2 YFSETQ. CDR3 bases: TGCGCCAGCAGCTTGGGAGTGCTCTATGGCTACACCCTC. It translates to CASSLGVLYGYTL.

This clonotype was observed a few times. This chain links TRBV20-1 with TRBJ1-2; the D is unclear. The CDR3 is 14 residues long. Looked up from germline, CDR1 is DFQATT and CDR2 is SNEGSKA (reference sequence). The V and J ends lost 6 bases and 3 bases respectively, with 17 bases between them. CDR3 region: CSAPTLPRDYGYTF. As DNA, the CDR3 is TGCAGTGCCCCCACTCTCCCTAGGGACTATGGCTACACCTTC.

CDR3 loop: CASSQDSGYTGELFF. The DNA of the CDR3 is TGTGCCAGCAGCCAAGATTCAGGGTACACCGGGGAGCTGTTTTTT. The chain has TRBV4-2 and TRBJ2-2, with D tentatively TRBD1 (5 bases). CDR3 size: 15 residues. The V and J ends lost 0 bases and 3 bases respectively, with 8 bases between them. Germline V lookup: CDR1 LGHNA, CDR2 YNFKEQ.

J is TRBJ2-1 and V is TRBV25-1, with a tentative D call TRBD2 (5 bases). With 4 bases removed from V and 0 bases from J, the gap between germline ends came to 16 bases. The CDR3 covers 17 residues. Germline CDR1 MGHDK, CDR2 SYGVNS. CDR3 bases: TGTGCCAGCAGTGGGCCAGGACTGCAACTCTCCTACAATGAGCAGTTCTTC. Its translation is CASSGPGLQLSYNEQFF.

This clonotype was observed a handful of times. This chain links TRBV6-5 with TRBJ2-7; TRBD2 is a possible D gene (5 bases). V lost 5 bases to trimming and J lost 2 bases, with 19 bases between them. This CDR3 has 16 amino acids. Per germline, CDR1 MNHEY and CDR2 SVGAGI. The CDR3 region has the DNA TGTGCCAGCAGTCCCGGTGGAGCAGGAGGACCCTACGAGCAGTACTTC. It yields the protein CASSPGGAGGPYEQYF.

This clonotype turned up a few times. V usage is TRBV9 and J usage is TRBJ2-5, with a possible D match to TRBD2 (7 bases). The CDR3 runs 14 residues. Germline V gene sequence: CDR1 SGDLS, CDR2 YYNGEE. V was pared by 0 bases and J by 4 bases, with 10 bases between. DNA of the CDR3: TGTGCCAGCAGCGTAGGGGGGGGGGCAGAGACCCAGTACTTC. It codes for CASSVGGGAETQYF.

The chain combines TRBV2 with TRBJ2-1; D not resolved. The better agreement between TRBJ2-7 and the DNA end casts doubt on the J call. The germline CDR1 and CDR2 sequences are SNHLY and FYNNEI. This CDR3 comprises 16 residues. The CDR3 DNA sequence: TGTGCCAGCAGTGAAGGCCGGGCGTTGTCCTACAATGAGCAGTACTTC. Amino acids: CASSEGRALSYNEQYF.

There are a few counts of this clonotype. The chain uses TRBV6-6 and TRBJ1-2; 10 bases agree with TRBD1. Germline CDR1 and CDR2: MNHNY and SVGAGI (reference sequence). V trimming: 5 bases; J trimming: 4 bases; junction bases outside the gene matches: 13. CDR3 length: 17 amino acids. The DNA for the CDR3 is TGTGCCAGCAGTAAATACGGGACAGGGGCCGATTCCTATGGCTACACCTTC. Amino acids: CASSKYGTGADSYGYTF.

About this clonotype itself: At one of its ends the junction is not consistent with the germline gene, which may arise from a read error. The CDR3 nucleotides are TGTACCAGCAGCCCAGGGACTAGCGGGAGGTCTCTCTACGAGCAGTACTTC. This encodes CTSSPGTSGRSLYEQYF. V usage is TRBV7-9 and J usage is TRBJ2-7; 15 bases map to TRBD2. The germline gives CDR1 SEHNR, CDR2 FQNEAQ (reference sequence). There are 17 residues in the CDR3.

V and J are TRBV11-2 and TRBJ2-1; no firm D call. Looked up from germline, CDR1 is SGHAT and CDR2 is FQNNGV. Trimming stripped 4 bases from V and 2 bases from J, with 9 bases between. This CDR3 is built from 14 residues. CDR3 nucleotides: TGTGCCAGCAGCTCCCGGCTTGCCTACAATGAGCAGTTCTTC. Translating it yields CASSSRLAYNEQFF.

Note on this clonotype: A read error may explain this, as a much larger clone is one base away. The chain is built from TRBV27 and TRBJ2-7; unclear D gene. The germline V gene has CDR1 MNHEY and CDR2 SMNVEV (reference sequence). This CDR3 is built from 12 residues. CDR3 region: CASSLWGNEKYF. The CDR3 DNA is TGTGCCAGCAGTTTGTGGGGAAACGAGAAGTACTTC.

This chain links TRBV27 with TRBJ1-6; TRBD1 agrees at 8 bases. Germline V gene data show CDR1 as MNHEY and CDR2 as SMNVEV (reference sequence). The CDR3 extends over 17 amino acids. The junction had 9 bases not matched to a gene; V was cut back by 1 base and J by 7 bases. CDR3 amino acids: CASSLFSQGAANSPLHF. Written as DNA, the CDR3 is TGTGCCAGCAGTTTATTCTCGCAGGGGGCGGCCAATTCACCCCTCCACTTT.